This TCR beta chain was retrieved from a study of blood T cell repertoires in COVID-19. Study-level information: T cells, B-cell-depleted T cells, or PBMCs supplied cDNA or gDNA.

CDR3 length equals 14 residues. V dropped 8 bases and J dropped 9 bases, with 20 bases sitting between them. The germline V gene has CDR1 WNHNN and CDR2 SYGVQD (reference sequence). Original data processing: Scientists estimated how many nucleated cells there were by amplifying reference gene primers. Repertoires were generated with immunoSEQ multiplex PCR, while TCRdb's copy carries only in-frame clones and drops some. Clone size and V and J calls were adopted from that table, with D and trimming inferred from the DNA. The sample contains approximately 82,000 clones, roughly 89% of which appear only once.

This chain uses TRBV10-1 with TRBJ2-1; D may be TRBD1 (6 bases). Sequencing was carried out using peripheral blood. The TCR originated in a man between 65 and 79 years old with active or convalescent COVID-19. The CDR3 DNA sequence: TGCGCCAGCTTAGGGGGTATCCCCAATCCTGAGCAGTTCTTC. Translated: CASLGGIPNPEQFF.